This note documents a single T cell receptor (beta chain) sequence. Systemic immunosuppression or a history of autoimmune disease excluded patients. The data were produced by immunoSEQ multiplex PCR, yet TCRdb's version contains in-frame clones alone and is incomplete. The table includes 50,000 or so clones, about 83% detected once. This sample is drawn from a study of OX40 agonist ivuxolimab in advanced cancers. The overall study: Every 2 weeks, patients received ivuxolimab intravenously, dosed at 0.01 to 10 mg/kg. Prior anti-PD-1, anti-PD-L1 or anti-CTLA-4 therapy did not bar entry, and less than 50% had some.

CDR1 MNHEY and CDR2 SVGAGI come from the germline V gene. With V trimmed by 5 bases and J by 10 bases, 11 bases remained unmatched. The CDR3 covers 14 residues. The input for sequencing was CD4+ or CD8+ T cells sorted from blood, taken in a trial of the OX40 agonist ivuxolimab. The source of this sequence is an adult with an advanced solid tumor such as melanoma, head and neck, liver or kidney cancer. J is TRBJ2-4 and V is TRBV6-5, with 7 bases fitting TRBD1. This chain's CDR3 is CASSPAPDRAIQYF. Here the CDR3 DNA reads TGTGCCAGCAGTCCAGCCCCCGACAGGGCGATTCAGTACTTC.